This paragraph covers one T cell receptor (beta chain) sequence. This receptor's antigen is unknown. The sample is drawn from a study of T cells in women clearing cervical HPV infection (dated 2018 in TCRdb). In terms of the full investigation: The cases were over 20 women with histologically confirmed HPV16-related CIN3 or worse, and 2 of these cases were invasive cancers. The controls were fewer than 30 women whose single incident HPV16 infection cleared within 12 months with no development of precancer or cancer. Blood from cases was drawn at the visit where the lesion was first identified, while blood from controls was drawn once the infection was no longer detected. Cases had a median age of approximately 35 years and controls had a median age of about 37, with no significant differences in baseline characteristics. HLA typing was available for only a few women, so HLA type could not be excluded as a confounder. In the parent cohort, around 10,000 women aged 18 or older were enrolled in Guanacaste, Costa Rica, during about 1992 to 1995 and were followed for 6 to 7 years. An exploratory proof-of-principle case-control study, nested within the Guanacaste HPV Natural History Study in Costa Rica, was conducted to compare TCR repertoires across cervical HPV16 outcomes. For cases, a median interval of roughly 150 days, with an interquartile range of 90 to 200 days, was observed between lesion detection and blood sampling. Cases and controls were matched on year of sample collection and on age within five years. Five blinded duplicates per group were added as quality controls, giving around 60 samples: around 50 participants and some ten replicates. Study-wide conclusions, independent of this receptor: The cross-sectional design could not show whether associations preceded infection or resulted from it; effector/memory subsets and HPV-specific T cells were not isolated. Because the number of T cells per sample was unknown, the richness differences could reflect varying T-cell content rather than repertoire biology. Random forest classifiers combining richness and V gene abundances distinguished cases from controls with an estimated AUC of less than 0.9. Across sequencing depths, CIN3+ cases showed significantly higher TCR repertoire richness than controls, but evenness did not differ between the groups.

Using the immunoSEQ assay, multiplex PCR amplified TCR beta CDR3 regions from an average of about 1,200 ng of genomic DNA per sample. Primer bias was corrected in the assay by using a complete synthetic TCR repertoire to establish an amplification baseline. The amplicons were sequenced on the Illumina platform. The original methods were these. Sequences were error-corrected by clustering with frequency ratios and a modified nearest-neighbor algorithm and were then analyzed in the immunoSEQ Analyzer with IMGT gene definitions. TCR richness and evenness were averaged over 20 rarefaction repeats at each rarefaction depth, excluding samples with fewer sequences than the depth. Wilcoxon rank sum tests with FDR correction were used to compare relative abundances of V, D and J genes between the groups. For the blinded duplicates, the intraclass correlation was over 95% for TCR richness and averaged 76.4% across around 66 gene segments. Drawn from immuneACCESS, this table holds only the in-frame rearrangements with V and J called that TCRdb kept. Clones are partly lost; checked studies trace under half to an unresolved V gene and leave the rest unexplained. V and J calls plus clone size are reproduced from that table; the DNA served to infer D and trimming. The sample table records tens of thousands of clones. The top ten clones comprise roughly 36% of the sample.

Every participant had a single incident cervical HPV16 infection, and prevalent HPV16 infections were excluded. Cervical HPV DNA was detected by MY09/MY11 PCR and genotyped by dot-blot hybridization. Fifteen mL of heparinized blood was centrifuged, after which the buffy coat was aliquoted, frozen at -30 degrees C, and then stored at -80 degrees C. QIAGEN kits were used to extract genomic DNA from the buffy coat specimens. The receptor was derived from a woman between 18 and 75 years old with a cervical HPV16 infection that either progressed to CIN3+ or cleared (not recorded which). Sequencing used blood buffy coat.

The CDR3 protein: CASSLAQDEQFF. The sequenced part of the CDR3 DNA is TGTGCCAGCAGCTTAGCGCAGGATGAG. Rearrangement joined TRBV7-9 to TRBJ2-1; the D gene is not confidently resolved. The read halts 3 residues ahead of the CDR3 end, with the missing end drawn from the germline J gene. The CDR3 runs 12 amino acids, cysteine and phenylalanine included. The DNA shown is the part of the CDR3 that was read: 27 bases, in frame from base 1. CDR1 SEHNR and CDR2 FQNEAQ are derived from the germline V gene (reference sequence). The V and J ends are trimmed by 0 bases and 8 bases, leaving 5 bases between them.